A single sample gave rise to the 22 T cell receptor beta chains below, sequenced in a study of shared clonotypes between healthy human individuals (dated by TCRdb to between 2020 and 2021). Receptor libraries were prepared by the immunoSEQ multiplex PCR assay. TCRdb's version of the immuneACCESS table is confined to in-frame rearrangements and falls short of the full clone set. An unresolved V gene accounts for under half of the shortfall where checked; the remainder is of unknown origin. This sample lists nearly 750,000 clones; 55% to 80% were detected once. The ten most abundant clones make up approximately 2% of the sample. The sample consisted of memory CD4+ T cells sorted from blood. Reading the label with the study, this specimen's cell subset or site is: CD45RA-negative fraction. These receptors all come from a woman aged 30 to 39 in good health.

This clone was found a few times. The chain is built from TRBV6-4 and TRBJ2-3, with 9 bases fitting TRBD2. V lost 3 bases, J lost 6 bases, and 7 bases stayed unmatched. Germline loops: CDR1 MRHNA, CDR2 SNTAGT. The CDR3 is 15 amino acids. CDR3 residues: CASSDSAGGSDTQYF. Written as DNA, the CDR3 is TGTGCCAGCAGTGATTCAGCGGGAGGTTCGGATACGCAGTATTTT.

This clone was recorded only once. The gene calls are TRBV28 and TRBJ2-3, with TRBD2 matching over 9 bases. The V gene's germline CDR1 is MDHEN and CDR2 SYDVKM. CDR3 length: 16 residues. Trimming at V came to 4 bases and at J to 2 bases, leaving 7 bases not matched to a gene. The CDR3 spells CASSSPLAGLTDTQYF. The CDR3 DNA follows: TGTGCCAGCAGTTCCCCTCTAGCGGGACTCACAGATACGCAGTATTTT.

The V gene is TRBV4-2, the J gene TRBJ1-6, with no clear D. With 5 bases removed from V and 14 bases from J, the gap between germline ends came to 19 bases. Germline-derived CDR1 and CDR2 are LGHNA and YNFKEQ. This CDR3 region has 14 residues. CDR3 sequence (DNA): TGTGCCAGCAGCAACACAGCGACGGGTTCTTCCCTCCACTTT. Its protein product is CASSNTATGSSLHF.

Concerning this clone itself: Other DNA sequences from this sample encode an identical CDR3 as well. This chain joins TRBV6-5 and TRBJ2-3; the match to TRBD1 covers 9 bases. The germline V gene has CDR1 MNHEY and CDR2 SVGAGI. The CDR3 has 13 amino acids. Trimming at V came to 6 bases and at J to 3 bases, leaving 1 base not matched to a gene. The CDR3: CASRGTGTDTQYF. The CDR3 DNA reads as TGTGCCAGCAGGGGGACAGGGACAGATACGCAGTATTTT.

As for this clone: This specimen includes other DNA sequences encoding the same CDR3. This chain uses TRBV5-4 with TRBJ2-5; D remains unclear. CDR1 is SGHNT, CDR2 YYREEE, per germline (reference sequence). With 2 bases removed from V and 3 bases from J, the gap between germline ends came to 8 bases. The CDR3 loop spans 13 amino acids. The CDR3 is CASSFEAEETQYF. The CDR3 region has the DNA TGTGCCAGCAGCTTCGAGGCGGAAGAGACCCAGTACTTC.

The chain couples TRBV7-9 to TRBJ1-1, with D perhaps TRBD1 (6 bases). V shed 1 base and J shed 5 bases, with 17 bases lying between them. Germline-derived CDR1 and CDR2 are SEHNR and FQNEAQ (reference sequence). The CDR3 runs 16 residues. The CDR3 nucleotides read TGTGCCAGCAGCTTAGTGGGGGCCGGTGCGAGGACTGAAGCTTTCTTT. Its protein product is CASSLVGAGARTEAFF.

Only a few counts were recorded for this clone. V is TRBV4-1 and J is TRBJ2-3; weak D call: TRBD2 (5 bases). The CDR3 runs 14 residues. V lost 2 bases and J lost 0, with 6 bases in between. Germline V gene sequence: CDR1 MGHRA, CDR2 YSYEKL. The CDR3 spells CASSQRTSTDTQYF. The CDR3 coding sequence is TGCGCCAGCAGCCAAAGGACTAGCACAGATACGCAGTATTTT.

The J gene is TRBJ1-6, the V gene TRBV5-6; TRBD1 might be the D (6 bases). The CDR3 runs to 15 residues. CDR1 and CDR2 from the germline V gene are SGHDT and YYEEEE. Between the trimmed V and J ends, which lost 0 bases and 7 bases, there was a span of 11 bases. The CDR3 sequence: CASSLEGGRNSPLHF. In nucleotides, the CDR3 is TGTGCCAGCAGCTTGGAAGGGGGGAGGAATTCACCCCTCCACTTT.

This chain links TRBV19 with TRBJ2-7, with D possibly being TRBD1 (5 bases). The CDR3 runs to 14 residues. Germline CDR1 LNHDA, CDR2 SQIVND (reference sequence). Trimming removed 6 bases at V and 2 bases at J, with 14 bases between. CDR3 residues: CASRPSREAYEQYF. In DNA form, the CDR3 reads TGTGCCAGTAGACCATCCAGGGAAGCCTACGAGCAGTACTTC.

Details on this clone: Just one base apart from a much larger clone, this may be a read error. This sequence joins TRBV6-5 and TRBJ2-2, with unresolved D. The CDR3 is 11 amino acids. The germline V gene encodes CDR1 MNHEY and CDR2 SVGAGI. V dropped 2 bases and J dropped 6 bases, with 1 base sitting between them. The CDR3 DNA follows: TGTGCCAGCAGTTACGCCGGGGAGCTGTTTTTT. Amino acids: CASSYAGELFF.

The CDR3 loop is CASSEIAGGYEQYF. In DNA, the CDR3 is TGTGCCAGCAGTGAGATAGCGGGTGGGTACGAGCAGTACTTC. J is TRBJ2-7 and V is TRBV2, with 7 nucleotides matching TRBD2. Looked up from germline, CDR1 is SNHLY and CDR2 is FYNNEI. V shed 3 bases, J shed 4 bases, and the junction held 6 bases outside the gene matches. The CDR3 sequence is 14 residues long.

The chain joins TRBV5-4 to TRBJ2-3; 7 nucleotides line up with TRBD2. The CDR3 is 17 amino acids. V was clipped by 2 bases and J by 0 bases; unmatched bases: 9. Germline values: CDR1 SGHNT, CDR2 YYREEE (reference sequence). CDR3 amino acids: CASSFYRAGVSTDTQYF. CDR3 coding DNA: TGTGCCAGCAGCTTTTATCGCGCGGGAGTAAGCACAGATACGCAGTATTTT.

This clone was counted a few times. The chain joins TRBV5-6 to TRBJ1-4; the match to TRBD1 covers 9 bases. The CDR3 length is 15 residues. CDR1 SGHDT and CDR2 YYEEEE come from the germline V gene. Losses at the gene ends were 3 bases for V and 7 bases for J; bases not matched to a gene: 7. The DNA of the CDR3 is TGTGCCAGCAGCTCGCAACAGGGGGCCGGTGAAAAACTGTTTTTT. Translated: CASSSQQGAGEKLFF.

The gene calls are TRBV19 and TRBJ1-2, with 7 positions matching TRBD1. The germline V gene encodes CDR1 LNHDA and CDR2 SQIVND (reference sequence). Unmatched junction bases numbered 9, after V lost 4 bases and J lost 4 bases. The CDR3 runs 15 residues. CDR3 loop: CASSTRDSLSYGYTF. As DNA, the CDR3 is TGTGCCAGTAGTACCCGGGACAGCCTGAGCTATGGCTACACCTTC.

This clone was found many times. The V call is TRBV5-8, the J call TRBJ2-2; possible D gene TRBD1, 5 bases. The ends were cut back, 4 bases at V and 3 bases at J, with 13 bases in the middle. Germline V CDR1 and CDR2: SGHTS, YDEGEE. CDR3 length equals 15 residues. CDR3 nucleotides: TGTGCCAGCAGCCGCGCAGGGTACTACACCGGGGAGCTGTTTTTT. Amino acid sequence: CASSRAGYYTGELFF.

The chain joins TRBV7-9 to TRBJ2-5; D not resolved. Trimming cost V 2 bases and J 3 bases, with 16 bases left between them. The CDR3 extends over 16 amino acids. CDR1 is SEHNR and CDR2 is FQNEAQ in the germline V gene (reference sequence). Here the CDR3 reads CASSLIGPESKETQYF. The CDR3 DNA follows: TGTGCCAGCAGCTTAATTGGACCCGAATCCAAAGAGACCCAGTACTTC.

This clone turned up a few times. A much larger clonotype is one base distant, so this may be a read error. Different DNA sequences within this sample yield the same CDR3. The rearrangement links TRBV5-1 to TRBJ1-1; 11 bases agree with TRBD1. CDR1 and CDR2 (germline): SGHRS, YFSETQ. Unmatched junction bases numbered 4, after V lost 4 bases and J lost 5 bases. The CDR3 length is 14 residues. This CDR3 is CASSPGTGGTEAFF. The CDR3 nucleotides are TGCGCCAGCAGCCCCGGGACAGGGGGAACTGAAGCTTTCTTT. Full variable domain (missing parts from reference TRBV5-1 and TRBJ1-1): KAGVTQTPRYLIKTRGQQVTLSCSPISGHRSVSWYQQTPGQGLQFLFEYFSETQRNKGNFPGRFSGRQFSNSRSEMNVSTLELGDSALYLCASSPGTGGTEAFFGQGTRLTVV.

CDR3 coding DNA: TGTGCCAGTAAGGACAGGGTCGGGGATCAGCCCCAGCATTTT. This sequence encodes CASKDRVGDQPQHF. The V gene is TRBV6-6, the J gene TRBJ1-5; 8 bases are shared with TRBD1. This CDR3 is 14 amino acids long. Germline V gives CDR1 MNHNY, CDR2 SVGAGI (reference sequence). The ends lost 9 bases at V and 5 bases at J; junction bases unmatched: 9.

The genes are TRBV29-1 and TRBJ1-1; no definite D call. Germline V gene sequence: CDR1 SQVTM, CDR2 ANQGSEA. Trimming left V 7 bases short and J 3 bases short, with 9 bases between. The CDR3 has 11 amino acids. The chain's CDR3 is CSAQDYTEAFF. The CDR3 DNA reads TGCAGCGCCCAGGACTACACTGAAGCTTTCTTT. Together with reference TRBV29-1 and TRBJ1-1, the CDR3 gives the full variable domain: SAVISQKPSRDICQRGTSLTIQCQVDSQVTMMFWYRQQPGQSLTLIATANQGSEATYESGFVIDKFPISRPNLTFSTLTVSNMSPEDSSIYLCSAQDYTEAFFGQGTRLTVV.

This chain connects TRBV2 to TRBJ1-2, with a tentative D call TRBD1 (6 bases). Germline assignment: CDR1 SNHLY and CDR2 FYNNEI. This CDR3 is 13 amino acids long. V was clipped by 4 bases and J by 6 bases, with 12 bases between them. CDR3 residues: CASSATGGDGYTF. In DNA form, the CDR3 reads TGTGCCAGCAGTGCTACGGGGGGCGATGGCTACACCTTC.

A word on this clone: A junction end diverges from the germline sequence, so it may reflect a read error. This chain joins TRBV5-4 and TRBJ2-3; a weak D match, TRBD1 (6 bases). The CDR3 has 15 residues. Per germline, CDR1 SGHNT and CDR2 YYREEE (reference sequence). CDR3 region: CASSQVQGFADTQYF. The DNA for the CDR3 is TGCGCCAGCAGCCAAGTCCAGGGGTTCGCAGATACGCAGTATTTT.

The gene calls are TRBV2 and TRBJ2-7; 9 nucleotides agree with TRBD2. Germline V CDR1 and CDR2: SNHLY, FYNNEI. The CDR3 contains 17 residues. The ends lost 0 bases at V and 1 base at J; junction bases unmatched: 7. This CDR3 reads CASSEAGLAGTSYEQYF. CDR3 coding DNA: TGTGCCAGCAGTGAAGCAGGGCTAGCGGGAACGTCCTACGAGCAGTACTTC.